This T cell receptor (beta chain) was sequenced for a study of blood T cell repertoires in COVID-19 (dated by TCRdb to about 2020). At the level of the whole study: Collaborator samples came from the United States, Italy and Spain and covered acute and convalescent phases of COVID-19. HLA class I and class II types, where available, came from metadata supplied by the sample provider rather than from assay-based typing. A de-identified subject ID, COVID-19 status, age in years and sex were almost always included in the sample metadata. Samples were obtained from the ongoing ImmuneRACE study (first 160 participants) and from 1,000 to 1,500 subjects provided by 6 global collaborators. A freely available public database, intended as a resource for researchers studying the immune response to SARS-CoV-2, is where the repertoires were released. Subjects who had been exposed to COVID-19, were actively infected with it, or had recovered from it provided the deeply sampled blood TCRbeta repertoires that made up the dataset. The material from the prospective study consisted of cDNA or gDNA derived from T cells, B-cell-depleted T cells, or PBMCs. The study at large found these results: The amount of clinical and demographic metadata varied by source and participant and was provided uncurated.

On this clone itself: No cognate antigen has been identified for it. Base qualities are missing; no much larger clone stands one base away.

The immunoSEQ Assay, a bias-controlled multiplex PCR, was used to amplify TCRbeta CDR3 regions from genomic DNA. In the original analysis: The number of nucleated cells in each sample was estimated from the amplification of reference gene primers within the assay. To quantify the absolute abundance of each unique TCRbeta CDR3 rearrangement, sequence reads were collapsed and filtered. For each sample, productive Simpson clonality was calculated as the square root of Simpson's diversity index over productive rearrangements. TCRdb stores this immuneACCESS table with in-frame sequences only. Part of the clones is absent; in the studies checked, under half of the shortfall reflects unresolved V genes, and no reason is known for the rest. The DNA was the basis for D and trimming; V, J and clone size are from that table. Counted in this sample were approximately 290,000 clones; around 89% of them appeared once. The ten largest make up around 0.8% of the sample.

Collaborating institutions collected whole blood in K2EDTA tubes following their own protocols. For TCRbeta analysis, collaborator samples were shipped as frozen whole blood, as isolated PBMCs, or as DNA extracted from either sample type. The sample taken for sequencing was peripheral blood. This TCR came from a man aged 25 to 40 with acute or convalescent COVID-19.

The DNA reads as follows: TGTGCCAGCAGCGTCAGTGGGGCTAGTTTAGATACGCAGTATTTT. It translates to CASSVSGASLDTQYF. The chain couples TRBV9 to TRBJ2-3; TRBD1 is possibly the D segment (5 matching bases). The CDR3 runs 15 amino acids, cysteine and phenylalanine included. This entry keeps only the CDR3 DNA: 45 bases, framed from base 1. Deletion took 2 bases off V and 5 bases off J, with a span of 15 bases between the germline ends. Via the germline V gene, CDR1 is SGDLS and CDR2 YYNGEE.